The 8 T cell receptor beta chains below come from one sample, sequenced in a study of cytomegalovirus exposure and HLA in healthy donors. PCR employed 60 Vbeta and 13 Jbeta primers. This table comes from immunoSEQ multiplex PCR, and its TCRdb copy is limited to in-frame clones, with some not included. Among about 200,000 clones listed, approximately 88% were seen once. The sequenced sample consisted of PBMCs. Every receptor here comes from a boy aged 2 to 9 in good health and CMV-seronegative.

This clone was counted a single time. For the CDR3, the DNA is TGCGCCAGCAGCTTGTGGGCTAGCGGGGGCCTCCAAGAGACCCAGTACTTC. It translates to CASSLWASGGLQETQYF. The chain uses TRBV5-1 and TRBJ2-5; TRBD2 agrees at 10 bases. V shed 1 base and J 1 base; nucleotides not matched to a gene: 7. This CDR3 is 17 amino acids long. Germline CDR1 is SGHRS and CDR2 is YFSETQ.

The chain combines TRBV7-9 with TRBJ1-1; the D gene is possibly TRBD1 (6 bases). Per germline, CDR1 SEHNR and CDR2 FQNEAQ (reference sequence). V lost 4 bases and J lost 0, with 12 bases in between. The length of the CDR3 is 15 residues. CDR3 bases: TGTGCCAGCAGCTCCGTCACAGGGCTGAACACTGAAGCTTTCTTT. Encoded protein: CASSSVTGLNTEAFF.

V gene TRBV7-3 combines with J gene TRBJ2-7, with D possibly TRBD2 on 6 matching bases. This CDR3 is built from 14 residues. The V and J ends lost 2 bases and 2 bases respectively, with 10 bases between them. Germline loops: CDR1 SGHTA, CDR2 FQGTGA. CDR3 in DNA: TGTGCCAGCAGCTTAGGTGGGGGGACCTACGAGCAGTACTTC. This codes for CASSLGGGTYEQYF. The variable domain in full, completed from reference TRBV7-3 and TRBJ2-7, reads GAGVSQTPSNKVTEKGKYVELRCDPISGHTALYWYRQSLGQGPEFLIYFQGTGAADDSGLPNDRFFAVRPEGSVSTLKIQRTERGDSAVYLCASSLGGGTYEQYFGPGTRLTVT.

The chain joins TRBV2 to TRBJ2-7; D not resolved. The germline CDR1 and CDR2 sequences are SNHLY and FYNNEI. V shed 5 bases and J shed 3 bases, with 11 bases lying between them. CDR3 length: 13 amino acids. The CDR3 is CASSQKSIYEQYF. In DNA form, the CDR3 reads TGTGCCAGCAGTCAAAAATCAATCTACGAGCAGTACTTC.

This clone has just one count. CDR3 DNA: TGCAGCGTTGAAGGTCTCCAAGAGACCCAGTACTTC. It translates to CSVEGLQETQYF. The J gene is TRBJ2-5, the V gene TRBV29-1; D is ambiguous. Germline lookup yields CDR1 SQVTM and CDR2 ANQGSEA. The CDR3 runs 12 residues. Trimming stripped 1 base from V and 1 base from J, with 4 bases between.

This rearrangement joins TRBV29-1 to TRBJ1-2; 7 positions match TRBD1. Germline-derived CDR1 and CDR2 are SQVTM and ANQGSEA. The CDR3 is 12 amino acids. V lost 7 bases to trimming and J lost 6 bases; unmatched junction nucleotides: 8. DNA of the CDR3: TGCAGCGCAGAACCGACAGGGCATGGCTACACCTTC. As protein: CSAEPTGHGYTF.

Only a few counts were recorded for this clone. The rearrangement links TRBV6-5 to TRBJ2-7; D not resolved. Trimming took 3 bases from V and 1 from J, leaving 13 bases between them. Germline assignment: CDR1 MNHEY and CDR2 SVGAGI. The CDR3 has 15 residues. The CDR3 nucleotides read TGTGCCAGCAGTTATCGGCTCACTAAATCCTACGAGCAGTACTTC. Protein: CASSYRLTKSYEQYF.

The genes are TRBV5-1 and TRBJ1-2, with D maybe TRBD1 (5 bases). From germline, CDR1 is SGHRS and CDR2 YFSETQ. The CDR3 is 15 amino acids. Trimming left V 0 bases short and J 5 bases short, with 14 bases between. The CDR3 DNA reads TGCGCCAGCAGCTTGGGGGCCTACGACAGTTATGGCTACACCTTC. As protein: CASSLGAYDSYGYTF.